Each of the 8 T cell receptor beta chains below was sequenced from the same sample in a study of blood T cell repertoires in COVID-19. Sequencing used immunoSEQ multiplex PCR; TCRdb keeps in-frame clones, though not all of them. This table has roughly 67,000 clones, roughly 83% appearing once. Sequencing was performed on peripheral blood. The receptors come from an older woman with acute or convalescent COVID-19.

The chain carries TRBV5-6 and TRBJ2-7, with D maybe TRBD1 (6 bases). The CDR3 extends over 15 amino acids. V was pared by 0 bases and J by 4 bases, with 14 bases between. Germline V gives CDR1 SGHDT, CDR2 YYEEEE. CDR3 amino acids: CASSLVGTGSYEQYF. The CDR3 DNA is TGTGCCAGCAGCTTGGTAGGAACAGGGTCATACGAGCAGTACTTC. The full variable domain, completed using reference TRBV5-6 and TRBJ2-7, is DAGVTQSPTHLIKTRGQQVTLRCSPKSGHDTVSWYQQALGQGPQFIFQYYEEEERQRGNFPDRFSGHQFPNYSSELNVNALLLGDSALYLCASSLVGTGSYEQYFGPGTRLTVT.

This clone was observed once. The rearrangement uses TRBV7-9 and TRBJ1-1; 8 bases line up with TRBD1. Germline CDR1 reads SEHNR; CDR2 reads FQNEAQ (reference sequence). The CDR3 covers 13 residues. V was pared by 2 bases and J by 4 bases, with 0 bases of the junction left unmatched. The CDR3 here is CASSLTGGTEAFF. The CDR3 coding sequence is TGTGCCAGCAGCTTAACAGGGGGCACTGAAGCTTTCTTT.

V is TRBV19 and J is TRBJ1-5; the D is unclear. The CDR3 totals 16 residues. Germline V CDR1 and CDR2: LNHDA, SQIVND (reference sequence). Trimming left V 0 bases short and J 1 base short, with 10 bases between. Written as DNA, the CDR3 is TGTGCCAGTAGTATAGAGATGACGAGGAGCAATCAGCCCCAGCATTTT. Its translation: CASSIEMTRSNQPQHF. Full variable domain (remainder filled in from reference TRBV19 and TRBJ1-5): DGGITQSPKYLFRKEGQNVTLSCEQNLNHDAMYWYRQDPGQGLRLIYYSQIVNDFQKGDIAEGYSVSREKKESFPLTVTSAQKNPTAFYLCASSIEMTRSNQPQHFGDGTRLSIL.

The chain uses TRBV5-4 and TRBJ2-7; 10 bases match TRBD1. Germline V lookup: CDR1 SGHNT, CDR2 YYREEE (reference sequence). After removal of 2 bases from V and 6 bases from J, the junction contained 5 bases not matched to a gene. The CDR3 is 14 amino acids. This CDR3 reads CASSFPGQGIEQYF. CDR3 sequence (DNA): TGTGCCAGCAGCTTCCCGGGACAGGGGATCGAGCAGTACTTC. The full variable domain, its missing parts supplied by reference TRBV5-4 and TRBJ2-7, is ETGVTQSPTHLIKTRGQQVTLRCSSQSGHNTVSWYQQALGQGPQFIFQYYREEENGRGNFPPRFSGLQFPNYSSELNVNALELDDSALYLCASSFPGQGIEQYFGPGTRLTVT.

The chain employs TRBV21-1 and TRBJ2-3; TRBD2 reflects the table's D call only, with no check against the DNA. TRBV21-1 is described as a pseudogene. This CDR3 region has 17 residues. The CDR3 loop is CASSKPRDSSGGDTQYF. The CDR3, as DNA: TGTGCCAGCAGCAAACCCCGGGACTCCAGTGGGGGAGATACGCAGTATTTT.

The gene calls are TRBV24-1 and TRBJ1-2, with 7 bases fitting TRBD1. Germline-derived CDR1 and CDR2 are KGHDR and SFDVKD. V trimming: 1 base; J trimming: 6 bases; junction bases outside the gene matches: 1. CDR3 size: 13 residues. CDR3 sequence reads: CATSDLQGNGYTF. Written as DNA, the CDR3 is TGTGCCACCAGTGATTTACAGGGGAATGGCTACACCTTC.

The rearrangement links TRBV9 to TRBJ2-2; tentatively, D is TRBD1 (6 bases). The CDR3 extends over 15 amino acids. Germline CDR1 reads SGDLS; CDR2 reads YYNGEE. With 4 bases removed from V and 2 bases from J, the gap between germline ends came to 12 bases. This CDR3 is CASSPRTVNTGELFF. CDR3 coding DNA: TGTGCCAGCAGCCCGCGGACAGTAAACACCGGGGAGCTGTTTTTT. Full variable domain (outside the CDR3, taken from reference TRBV9 and TRBJ2-2): DSGVTQTPKHLITATGQRVTLRCSPRSGDLSVYWYQQSLDQGLQFLIQYYNGEERAKGNILERFSAQQFPDLHSELNLSSLELGDSALYFCASSPRTVNTGELFFGEGSRLTVL.

This chain connects TRBV7-3 to TRBJ1-1; possibly TRBD1 for D (5 bases). The ends were cut back, 5 bases at V and 7 bases at J, with 14 bases in the middle. This CDR3 region has 13 residues. Germline V CDR1 and CDR2: SGHTA, FQGTGA. Here the CDR3 reads CASSMTDNLEAFF. CDR3 coding DNA: TGTGCCAGCAGCATGACAGATAATCTTGAAGCTTTCTTT.